These T cell receptor beta chains were read from a single sample in a study of cytomegalovirus exposure and HLA in healthy donors. Clones were sequenced by immunoSEQ multiplex PCR, and TCRdb holds only the in-frame ones, with some missing. The sample carries approximately 220,000 clones, just over 75% recorded once. The source material was PBMCs. These receptors all stem from a young man in good health and CMV-seronegative. CDR3s include the opening cysteine and the closing phenylalanine or tryptophan. D genes are given only for firm matches. Only part of the rows carry a size: once, few, many, or a class if the clone is expanded.

size: .
J: TRBJ1-3
V: TRBV11-2
D: .
CDR3: CASSLRGGLGNTIYF
DNA: TGTGCCAGCAGCTTACGCGGGGGGCTTGGAAACACCATATATTTT

size: .
J: TRBJ2-3
V: TRBV27
D: TRBD1
CDR3: CASSLGRGHTDTQYF
DNA: TGTGCCAGCAGTTTGGGTAGGGGGCACACAGATACGCAGTATTTT

size: once
J: TRBJ2-7
V: TRBV11-2
D: .
CDR3: CASSLTGEPWDEQYF
DNA: TGTGCCAGCAGCTTGACAGGAGAACCCTGGGACGAGCAGTACTTC

size: few
J: TRBJ2-7
V: TRBV10-1
D: TRBD2
CDR3: CASSERPGRAGEEEQYF
DNA: TGCGCCAGCAGTGAGCGGCCCGGTCGAGCGGGAGAGGAGGAGCAGTACTTC

size: .
J: TRBJ2-1
V: TRBV18
D: .
CDR3: CASSYDSRYNEQFF
DNA: TGTGCCAGCTCATACGACAGCCGGTACAATGAGCAGTTCTTC

size: .
J: TRBJ2-7
V: TRBV19
D: TRBD2
CDR3: CASSIDSGNNYEQYF
DNA: TGTGCCAGTAGTATAGATAGCGGGAATAACTACGAGCAGTACTTC

size: .
J: TRBJ2-7
V: TRBV28
D: TRBD1
CDR3: CASSSGQAYSYEQYF
DNA: TGTGCCAGCAGTTCCGGACAGGCTTACTCCTACGAGCAGTACTTC

size: .
J: TRBJ2-1
V: TRBV7-8
D: TRBD2
CDR3: CASSLGTSGRYNEQFF
DNA: TGTGCCAGCAGCTTAGGGACTAGCGGGCGTTACAATGAGCAGTTCTTC

size: .
J: TRBJ1-1
V: TRBV4-2
D: .
CDR3: CASSQDSGTEAFF
DNA: TGTGCCAGCAGCCAAGATTCCGGCACTGAAGCTTTCTTT

size: .
J: TRBJ2-7
V: TRBV5-6
D: .
CDR3: CASSLGGGPNEQYF
DNA: TGTGCCAGCAGCTTGGGAGGAGGGCCCAACGAGCAGTACTTC

size: once
J: TRBJ1-1
V: TRBV6-8
D: .
CDR3: CASSYSTCSHHRANLFNEAFF
DNA: TGTGCCAGCAGTTACTCCACTTGCTCCCACCACAGGGCAAACCTCTTCAATGAAGCTTTCTTT

size: .
J: TRBJ2-5
V: TRBV25-1
D: .
CDR3: CASSEVWQEETQYF
DNA: TGTGCCAGCAGTGAAGTCTGGCAGGAAGAGACCCAGTACTTC

size: .
J: TRBJ2-7
V: TRBV5-6
D: TRBD2
CDR3: CASRLIGVAGGYPSYEQYF
DNA: TGTGCCAGCAGGTTAATCGGGGTAGCGGGAGGTTATCCTTCCTACGAGCAGTACTTC

size: .
J: TRBJ2-7
V: TRBV6-5
D: .
CDR3: CASSYSASRGSYEQYF
DNA: TGTGCCAGCAGTTACTCTGCGAGCCGGGGCTCCTACGAGCAGTACTTC

size: .
J: TRBJ1-5
V: TRBV30
D: .
CDR3: CACQRSQNQPQHF
DNA: TGTGCCTGTCAAAGGAGCCAGAATCAGCCCCAGCATTTT

size: .
J: TRBJ2-1
V: TRBV6-1
D: TRBD2
CDR3: CASSEEVASGRDEQFF
DNA: TGTGCCAGCAGTGAAGAGGTAGCTAGCGGGAGGGATGAGCAGTTCTTC

size: .
J: TRBJ2-7
V: TRBV5-1
D: TRBD1
CDR3: CASSPRGGTSYEQYF
DNA: TGCGCCAGCAGCCCCCGAGGGGGCACATCCTACGAGCAGTACTTC

size: once
J: TRBJ2-1
V: TRBV28
D: TRBD2
CDR3: CASTLAGTSGSTNEQFF
DNA: TGTGCCAGCACCCTCGCCGGGACTAGCGGGAGTACAAATGAGCAGTTCTTC

size: .
J: TRBJ2-4
V: TRBV27
D: .
CDR3: CASSQGNIQYF
DNA: TGTGCCAGCTCACAGGGAAACATTCAGTACTTC

size: .
J: TRBJ2-3
V: TRBV2
D: .
CDR3: CASKEGPSADTQYF
DNA: TGTGCCAGCAAAGAGGGCCCAAGCGCAGATACGCAGTATTTT

size: .
J: TRBJ1-4
V: TRBV28
D: .
CDR3: CASSLAGATNEKLFF
DNA: TGTGCCAGCAGCTTAGCGGGAGCAACTAATGAAAAACTGTTTTTT

size: .
J: TRBJ1-2
V: TRBV6-1
D: TRBD1
CDR3: CASGRTGANYGYTF
DNA: TGTGCCAGCGGGAGGACAGGGGCGAACTATGGCTACACCTTC

size: .
J: TRBJ1-2
V: TRBV19
D: TRBD1
CDR3: CASNTGTGNDYGYTF
DNA: TGTGCCAGTAATACCGGGACAGGAAACGACTATGGCTACACCTTC

size: once
J: TRBJ1-2
V: TRBV6-6
D: TRBD1
CDR3: CASSYSPGQINYGYTF
DNA: TGTGCCAGCAGTTACTCTCCGGGACAGATTAATTATGGCTACACCTTC

size: .
J: TRBJ2-7
V: TRBV7-9
D: TRBD2
CDR3: CASSLAGASGSYEQYF
DNA: TGTGCCAGCAGCTTAGCCGGGGCTAGCGGGAGCTACGAGCAGTACTTC

size: .
J: TRBJ2-3
V: TRBV7-7
D: .
CDR3: CASSHFSGDTQYF
DNA: TGTGCTAGCAGCCATTTTAGCGGCGATACGCAGTATTTT

size: .
J: TRBJ1-1
V: TRBV27
D: .
CDR3: CASRSNTEAFF
DNA: TGTGCCAGCAGGTCTAACACTGAAGCTTTCTTT

size: .
J: TRBJ2-1
V: TRBV5-1
D: TRBD2
CDR3: CASSPRLARNEQFF
DNA: TGCGCCAGCAGCCCCCGACTAGCGAGGAATGAGCAGTTCTTC

size: .
J: TRBJ2-7
V: TRBV2
D: .
CDR3: CASSVSGYEQYF
DNA: TGTGCCAGCAGTGTCTCGGGCTACGAGCAGTACTTC

size: few
J: TRBJ2-5
V: TRBV5-6
D: .
CDR3: CASSFRRAQETQYF
DNA: TGTGCCAGCAGCTTTCGTCGCGCCCAAGAGACCCAGTACTTC